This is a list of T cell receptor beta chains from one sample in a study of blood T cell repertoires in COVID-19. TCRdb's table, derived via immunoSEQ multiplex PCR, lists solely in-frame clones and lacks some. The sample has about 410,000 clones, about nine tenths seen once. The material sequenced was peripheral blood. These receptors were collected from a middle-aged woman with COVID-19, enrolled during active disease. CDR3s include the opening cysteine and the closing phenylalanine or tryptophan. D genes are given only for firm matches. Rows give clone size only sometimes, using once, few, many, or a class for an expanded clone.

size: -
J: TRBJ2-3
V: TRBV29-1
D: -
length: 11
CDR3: CSVGRGDTQYF
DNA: TGCAGCGTTGGGCGGGGAGATACGCAGTATTTT

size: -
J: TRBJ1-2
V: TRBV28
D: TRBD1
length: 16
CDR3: CASSLLGSGTDYGYTF
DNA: TGTGCCAGCAGTTTATTGGGCTCCGGGACAGACTATGGCTACACCTTC

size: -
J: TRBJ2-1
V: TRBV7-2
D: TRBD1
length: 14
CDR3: CASSAQQGENEQFF
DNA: TGTGCCAGCAGCGCCCAACAGGGGGAGAATGAGCAGTTCTTC

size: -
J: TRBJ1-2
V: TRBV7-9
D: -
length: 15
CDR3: CASSSGGAVQGGYTF
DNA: TGTGCCAGCAGTTCCGGTGGGGCAGTACAAGGTGGCTACACCTTC

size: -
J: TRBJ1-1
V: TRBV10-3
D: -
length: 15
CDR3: CAISEFEGRGTEAFF
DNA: TGTGCCATCAGTGAATTTGAAGGGAGAGGCACTGAAGCTTTCTTT

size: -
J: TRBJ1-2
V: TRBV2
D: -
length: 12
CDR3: CASSPPGYGYTF
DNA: TGTGCCAGCAGTCCTCCCGGGTATGGCTACACCTTC

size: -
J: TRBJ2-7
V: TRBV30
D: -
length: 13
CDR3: CAWRGQFFYEQYF
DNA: TGTGCCTGGCGAGGGCAGTTTTTCTACGAGCAGTACTTC

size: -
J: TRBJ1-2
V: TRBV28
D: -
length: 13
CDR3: CASSSPGAGAITF
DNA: TGTGCCAGCAGTTCCCCTGGGGCAGGGGCTATCACCTTC

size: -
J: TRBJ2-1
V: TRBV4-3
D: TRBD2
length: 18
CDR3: CASSRAGLAGGGGNEQFF
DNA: TGCGCCAGCAGCCGGGCGGGACTAGCGGGAGGAGGTGGAAATGAGCAGTTCTTC

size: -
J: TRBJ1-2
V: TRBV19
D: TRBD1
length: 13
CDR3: CASSPGQPYGYTF
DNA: TGTGCCAGTAGTCCGGGACAGCCCTATGGCTACACCTTC

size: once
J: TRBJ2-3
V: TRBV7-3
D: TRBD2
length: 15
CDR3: CASSYSGGGTDTQYF
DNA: TGTGCCAGCAGTTATAGCGGGGGGGGCACAGATACGCAGTATTTT

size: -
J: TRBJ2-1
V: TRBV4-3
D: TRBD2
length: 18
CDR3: CASSQEASGESSYNEQFF
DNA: TGCGCCAGCAGCCAAGAGGCTAGCGGGGAGAGCTCCTACAATGAGCAGTTCTTC

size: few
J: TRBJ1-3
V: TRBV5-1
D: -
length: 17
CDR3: CASSLARGTGRGNTIYF
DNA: TGCGCCAGCAGCTTGGCTCGCGGCACGGGTCGGGGAAACACCATATATTTT

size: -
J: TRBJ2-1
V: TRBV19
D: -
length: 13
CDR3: CASSVQGGGEQFF
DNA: TGTGCCAGTAGTGTGCAGGGGGGTGGTGAGCAGTTCTTC

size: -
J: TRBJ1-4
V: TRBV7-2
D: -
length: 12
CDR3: CASSTSYSELFF
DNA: TGTGCCAGCAGCACCTCGTACAGTGAACTGTTTTTT

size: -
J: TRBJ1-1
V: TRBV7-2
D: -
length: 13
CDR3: CASSFNGGGEAFF
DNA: TGTGCCAGCAGCTTTAACGGGGGAGGCGAAGCTTTCTTT

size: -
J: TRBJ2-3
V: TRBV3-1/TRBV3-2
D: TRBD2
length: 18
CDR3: CASSPHPGGVPSTDTQYF
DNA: TGTGCCAGCAGCCCGCATCCGGGGGGGGTCCCTAGCACAGATACGCAGTATTTT

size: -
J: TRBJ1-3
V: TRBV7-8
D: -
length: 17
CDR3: CASSLVTGTLSGNTIYF
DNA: TGTGCCAGCAGCTTAGTCACGGGGACTCTCTCTGGAAACACCATATATTTT

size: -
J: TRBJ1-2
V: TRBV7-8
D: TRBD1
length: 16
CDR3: CASSLGGQSPNYGYTF
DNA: TGTGCCAGCAGCTTAGGGGGACAGAGCCCTAACTATGGCTACACCTTC

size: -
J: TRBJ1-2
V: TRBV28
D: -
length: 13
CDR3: CASRRNRVGGYTF
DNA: TGTGCCAGCCGCCGGAACAGGGTGGGTGGCTACACCTTC

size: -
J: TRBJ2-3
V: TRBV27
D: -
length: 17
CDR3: CASSTRSGYSLTDTQYF
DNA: TGTGCCAGCAGTACCCGGAGCGGCTACTCGCTCACAGATACGCAGTATTTT

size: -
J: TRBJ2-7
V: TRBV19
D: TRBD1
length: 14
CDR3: CASSIPDRSYEQYF
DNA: TGTGCCAGTAGTATCCCGGACAGGTCCTACGAGCAGTACTTC

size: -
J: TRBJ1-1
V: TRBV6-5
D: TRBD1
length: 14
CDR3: CASRGTGVNTEAFF
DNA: TGTGCCAGCAGGGGGACAGGGGTGAACACTGAAGCTTTCTTT

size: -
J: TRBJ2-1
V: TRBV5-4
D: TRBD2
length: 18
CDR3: CASSLTVASGVTYNEQFF
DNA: TGTGCCAGCAGCTTGACCGTTGCTAGCGGGGTCACCTACAATGAGCAGTTCTTC

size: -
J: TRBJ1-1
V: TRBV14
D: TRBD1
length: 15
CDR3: CATSSLQGAVTEAFF
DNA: TGTGCCACCTCGAGCCTACAGGGGGCCGTCACTGAAGCTTTCTTT

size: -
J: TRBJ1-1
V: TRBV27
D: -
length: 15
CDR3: CASSQAGGTIGKAFF
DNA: TGTGCCAGCAGTCAAGCCGGAGGGACGATCGGCAAAGCTTTCTTT

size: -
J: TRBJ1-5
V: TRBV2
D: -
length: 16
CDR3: CASSQGNTGYNQPQHF
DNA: TGTGCCAGCAGTCAAGGGAACACAGGGTACAATCAGCCCCAGCATTTT

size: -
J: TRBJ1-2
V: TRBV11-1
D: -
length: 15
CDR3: CASSSPTAANYGYTF
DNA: TGTGCCAGCAGCAGCCCGACCGCGGCTAACTATGGCTACACCTTC

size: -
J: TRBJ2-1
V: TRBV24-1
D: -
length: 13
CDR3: CATSEDGDNEQFF
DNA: TGTGCCACCAGTGAAGACGGGGACAATGAGCAGTTCTTC

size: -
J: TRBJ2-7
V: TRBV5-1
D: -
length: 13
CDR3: CASSSMSSYEQYF
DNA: TGCGCCAGCAGCTCTATGTCCTCCTACGAGCAGTACTTC

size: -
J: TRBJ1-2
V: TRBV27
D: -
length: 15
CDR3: CASSLAGRVNYGYTF
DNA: TGTGCCAGCAGTTTAGCAGGGCGAGTAAACTATGGCTACACCTTC

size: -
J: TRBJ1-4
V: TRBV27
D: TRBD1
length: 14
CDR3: CASRTTGGGEKLFF
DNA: TGTGCCAGCAGGACGACAGGGGGCGGTGAAAAACTGTTTTTT

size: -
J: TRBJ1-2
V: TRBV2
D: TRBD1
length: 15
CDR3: CASSQGTGGIYGYTF
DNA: TGTGCCAGCAGCCAAGGGACAGGGGGGATATATGGCTACACCTTC

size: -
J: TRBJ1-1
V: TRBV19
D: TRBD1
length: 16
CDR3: CASSPGTGAGNTEAFF
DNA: TGTGCCAGTAGTCCCGGGACAGGGGCCGGGAACACTGAAGCTTTCTTT

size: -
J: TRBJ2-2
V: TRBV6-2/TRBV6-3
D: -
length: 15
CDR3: CASSTPGRTTGELFF
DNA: TGTGCCAGCAGCACTCCCGGGCGGACAACCGGGGAGCTGTTTTTT

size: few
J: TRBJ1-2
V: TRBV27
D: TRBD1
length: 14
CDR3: CASSRTGGGSGYTF
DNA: TGTGCCAGCAGTCGAACAGGGGGCGGGTCTGGCTACACCTTC

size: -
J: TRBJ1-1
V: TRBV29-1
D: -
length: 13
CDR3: CSVPGVMNTEAFF
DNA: TGCAGCGTCCCCGGGGTCATGAACACTGAAGCTTTCTTT

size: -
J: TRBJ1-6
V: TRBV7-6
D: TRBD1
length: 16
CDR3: CASSPQGAGYNSPLHF
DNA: TGTGCCAGCAGCCCCCAGGGGGCAGGGTATAATTCACCCCTCCACTTT

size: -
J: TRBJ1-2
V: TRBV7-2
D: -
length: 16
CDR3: CASSQTGHSASDGYTF
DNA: TGTGCCAGCAGCCAGACAGGCCACTCGGCGTCCGATGGCTACACCTTC

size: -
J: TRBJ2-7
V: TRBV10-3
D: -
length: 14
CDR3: CAISGQVLTYEQYF
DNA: TGTGCCATCAGCGGTCAGGTCTTAACCTACGAGCAGTACTTC

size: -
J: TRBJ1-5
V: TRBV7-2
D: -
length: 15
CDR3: CASSLVPGSNQPQHF
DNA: TGTGCCAGCAGCTTAGTGCCGGGAAGCAATCAGCCCCAGCATTTT

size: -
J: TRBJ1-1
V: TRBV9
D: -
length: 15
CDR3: CASSVAGGPKEGAFF
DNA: TGTGCCAGCAGCGTAGCGGGGGGACCCAAGGAGGGAGCTTTCTTT

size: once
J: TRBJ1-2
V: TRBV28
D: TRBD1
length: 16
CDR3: CASSSPGTAPNYGYTF
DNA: TGTGCCAGCAGTTCCCCAGGGACAGCGCCTAACTATGGCTACACCTTC

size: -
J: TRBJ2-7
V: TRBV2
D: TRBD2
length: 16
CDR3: CASRRLAGGLSYEQYF
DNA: TGTGCCAGCAGGCGACTAGCGGGGGGGCTGAGCTACGAGCAGTACTTC